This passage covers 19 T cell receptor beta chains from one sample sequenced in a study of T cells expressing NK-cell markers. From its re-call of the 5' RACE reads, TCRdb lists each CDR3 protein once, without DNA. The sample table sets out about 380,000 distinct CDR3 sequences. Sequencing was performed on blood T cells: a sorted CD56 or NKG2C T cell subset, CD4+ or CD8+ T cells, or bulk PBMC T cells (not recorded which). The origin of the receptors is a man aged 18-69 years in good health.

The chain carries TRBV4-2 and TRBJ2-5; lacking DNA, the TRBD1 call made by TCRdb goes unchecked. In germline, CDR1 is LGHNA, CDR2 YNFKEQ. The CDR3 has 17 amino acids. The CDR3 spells CASSQESRPWAQETQYF.

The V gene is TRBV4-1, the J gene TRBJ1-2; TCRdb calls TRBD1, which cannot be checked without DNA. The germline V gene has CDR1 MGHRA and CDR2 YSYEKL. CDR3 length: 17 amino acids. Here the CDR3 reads CASSDIGRGGMDYGYTF.

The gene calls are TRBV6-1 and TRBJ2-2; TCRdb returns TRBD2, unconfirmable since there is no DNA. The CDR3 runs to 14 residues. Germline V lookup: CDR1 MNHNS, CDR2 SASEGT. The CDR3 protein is CASDYPSVSGELFF.

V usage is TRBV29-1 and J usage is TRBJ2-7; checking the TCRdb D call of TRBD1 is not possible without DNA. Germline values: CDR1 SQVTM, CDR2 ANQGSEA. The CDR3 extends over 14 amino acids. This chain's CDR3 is CSVEGQGSSYEQYF.

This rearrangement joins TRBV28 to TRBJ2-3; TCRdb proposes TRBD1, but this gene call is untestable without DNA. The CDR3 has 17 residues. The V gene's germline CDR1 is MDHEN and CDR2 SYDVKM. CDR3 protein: CASSLRGGDRRLRAQYF.

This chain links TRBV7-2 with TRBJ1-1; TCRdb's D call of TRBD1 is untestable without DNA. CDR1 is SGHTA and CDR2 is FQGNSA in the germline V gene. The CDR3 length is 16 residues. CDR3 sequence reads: CASSKTRQGMNTEAFF. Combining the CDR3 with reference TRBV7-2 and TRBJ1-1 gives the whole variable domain GAGVSQSPSNKVTEKGKDVELRCDPISGHTALYWYRQSLGQGLEFLIYFQGNSAPDKSGLPSDRFSAERTGGSVSTLTIQRTQQEDSAVYLCASSKTRQGMNTEAFFGQGTRLTVV.

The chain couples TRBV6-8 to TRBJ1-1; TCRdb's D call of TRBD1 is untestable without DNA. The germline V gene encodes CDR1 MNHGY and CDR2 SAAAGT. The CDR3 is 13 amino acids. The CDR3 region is CASIDMGNTEAFF.

The CDR3 sequence: CASSPVPQGNTIYF. V is TRBV18 and J is TRBJ1-3. Germline lookup yields CDR1 KGHSH and CDR2 LQKENI. The length of the CDR3 is 14 residues.

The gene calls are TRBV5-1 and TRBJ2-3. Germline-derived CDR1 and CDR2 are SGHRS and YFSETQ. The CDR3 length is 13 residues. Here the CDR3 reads CASTTTSPDTQYF. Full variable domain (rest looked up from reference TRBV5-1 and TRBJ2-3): KAGVTQTPRYLIKTRGQQVTLSCSPISGHRSVSWYQQTPGQGLQFLFEYFSETQRNKGNFPGRFSGRQFSNSRSEMNVSTLELGDSALYLCASTTTSPDTQYFGPGTRLTVL.

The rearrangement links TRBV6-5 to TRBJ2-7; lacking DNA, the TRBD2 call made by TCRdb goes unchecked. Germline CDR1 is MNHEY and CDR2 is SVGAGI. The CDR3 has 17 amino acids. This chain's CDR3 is CASSYSRVAGVPYEQYF.

CDR3 protein: CASSDRVRETQYF. The chain combines TRBV2 with TRBJ2-5; TCRdb designates TRBD1, a call that cannot be tested without DNA. CDR1 is SNHLY and CDR2 is FYNNEI in the germline V gene. The CDR3 consists of 13 residues.

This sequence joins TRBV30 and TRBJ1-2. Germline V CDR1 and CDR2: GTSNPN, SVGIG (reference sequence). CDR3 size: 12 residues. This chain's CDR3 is CAWSRTIDGYTF.

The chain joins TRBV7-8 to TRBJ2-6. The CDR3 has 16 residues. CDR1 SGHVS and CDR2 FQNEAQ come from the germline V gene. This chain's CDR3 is CASSSPTGSGANVLTF.

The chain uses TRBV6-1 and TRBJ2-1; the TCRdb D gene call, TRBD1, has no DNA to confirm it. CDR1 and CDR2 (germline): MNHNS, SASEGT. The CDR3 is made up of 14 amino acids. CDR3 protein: CAHKRDRAYNEQFF.

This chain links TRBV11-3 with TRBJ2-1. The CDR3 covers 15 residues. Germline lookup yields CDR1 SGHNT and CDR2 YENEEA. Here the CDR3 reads CASSSASRAYNEQFF.

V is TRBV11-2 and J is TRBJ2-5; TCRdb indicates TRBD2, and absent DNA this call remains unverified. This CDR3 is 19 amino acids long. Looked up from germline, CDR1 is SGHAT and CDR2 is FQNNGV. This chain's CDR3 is CASSLVGRLAGGRGKTQYF. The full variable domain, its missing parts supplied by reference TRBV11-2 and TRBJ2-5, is EAGVAQSPRYKIIEKRQSVAFWCNPISGHATLYWYQQILGQGPKLLIQFQNNGVVDDSQLPKDRFSAERLKGVDSTLKIQPAKLEDSAVYLCASSLVGRLAGGRGKTQYFGPGTRLLVL.

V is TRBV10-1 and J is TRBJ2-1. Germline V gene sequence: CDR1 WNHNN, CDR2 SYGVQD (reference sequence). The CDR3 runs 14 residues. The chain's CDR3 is CASSGGNPYNEQFF.

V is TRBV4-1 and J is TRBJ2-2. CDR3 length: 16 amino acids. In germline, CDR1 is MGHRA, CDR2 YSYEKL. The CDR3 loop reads CASSQEPGSRNGELFF.

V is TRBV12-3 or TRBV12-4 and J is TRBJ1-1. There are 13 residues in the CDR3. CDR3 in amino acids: CASSLFGNTEAFF.